Below, 8 T cell receptor beta chains from the same sample are listed, as sequenced in a study of T-cell reconstitution after alpha-beta-depleted transplantation in children. Library preparation (for TCRbeta) was performed with unique molecular identifiers. MiXCR, applied by TCRdb to the PCR reads, yields one record per CDR3 protein. The table shows roughly 490,000 distinct CDR3 sequences, with around 10% occurring only once. The starting material was PBMCs, mostly from graft donor cells, obtained 180 days after TCRalphabeta/CD19-depleted stem cell transplant. The receptors were gathered from a female patient between 2 and 15 years old who had a stem cell transplant for aplastic anemia, so the T cells may come from the graft donor.

This clonotype was seen at least ten times. CDR3 DNA sequence: TGTGCCACCAGTGATCCGGACAGTTGGCGTAACACCGGGGAGCTGTTTTTT. Its translation: CATSDPDSWRNTGELFF. This chain links TRBV24-1 with TRBJ2-2; possibly TRBD1 for D (6 bases). The V end was cut by 3 bases, the J end by 2 bases, with 15 bases between. Germline assignment: CDR1 KGHDR and CDR2 SFDVKD. The CDR3 is 17 amino acids.

This clonotype has only a few counts. The chain combines TRBV20-1 with TRBJ2-2, with unresolved D. The CDR3 has 13 residues. Germline lookup yields CDR1 DFQATT and CDR2 SNEGSKA (reference sequence). V was trimmed by 6 bases and J by 5 bases, leaving 13 bases between them. CDR3 sequence (DNA): TGCAGTGCCACCCTTCAAGGGACCGGGGAGCTGTTTTTT. Its translation is CSATLQGTGELFF.

The chain carries TRBV29-1 and TRBJ2-1; no clear D gene. V lost 7 bases and J 4 bases, leaving 20 bases between the germline ends. Per the germline V gene, CDR1 is SQVTM and CDR2 is ANQGSEA. This CDR3 is 15 amino acids long. CDR3 loop: CSDRARRGSYNEQFF. The CDR3 bases are TGCAGCGATCGGGCCCGTCGTGGATCTTACAATGAGCAGTTCTTC.

The sample holds a few counts of this clonotype. The chain has TRBV4-3 and TRBJ2-1; 8 bases match TRBD2. Germline CDR1 LGHNA, CDR2 YSLEER. CDR3 size: 20 residues. J was trimmed by 4 bases and V by 0 bases; bases with no gene match: 17. CDR3 region: CASSQDRSASGLVVYNEQFF. CDR3 bases: TGCGCCAGCAGCCAAGATCGTTCGGCTAGCGGGCTGGTGGTGTACAATGAGCAGTTCTTC.

This clonotype was seen ten or more times. The chain recombines TRBV5-8 with TRBJ1-1; 7 nucleotides align to TRBD1. The CDR3 extends over 12 amino acids. Trimming at V came to 3 bases and at J to 5 bases, leaving 1 base not matched to a gene. Looked up from germline, CDR1 is SGHTS and CDR2 is YDEGEE. DNA of the CDR3: TGTGCCAGCAGCTACAGGGGAACTGAAGCTTTCTTT. Protein: CASSYRGTEAFF.

This clonotype was detected once. A read error may produce the germline difference seen at one junction end. The J gene is TRBJ2-3, the V gene TRBV7-2; 9 bases align to TRBD2. CDR3 length: 15 amino acids. Germline-derived CDR1 and CDR2 are SGHTA and FQGNSA. In DNA form, the CDR3 reads TGTGCCAGCAGCCCAGGGGCGGGAGGGATAGATACGCATTATTTT. Its protein is CASSPGAGGIDTHYF.

The rearrangement links TRBV7-9 to TRBJ2-1; D remains ambiguous. V was trimmed by 1 base and J by 9 bases, leaving 13 bases between them. Germline V gene sequence: CDR1 SEHNR, CDR2 FQNEAQ (reference sequence). This CDR3 is 14 amino acids long. CDR3: CASSLGAPEVEQFF. CDR3 DNA sequence: TGTGCCAGCAGCTTAGGGGCCCCAGAGGTTGAGCAGTTCTTC. The variable domain in full, with the rest retrieved from reference TRBV7-9 and TRBJ2-1, is DTGVSQNPRHKITKRGQNVTFRCDPISEHNRLYWYRQTLGQGPEFLTYFQNEAQLEKSRLLSDRFSAERPKGSFSTLEIQRTEQGDSAMYLCASSLGAPEVEQFFGPGTRLTVL.

CDR3 region: CATSRDRGFNEQFF. CDR3 bases: TGTGCCACCTCCAGGGACAGGGGTTTCAATGAGCAGTTCTTC. The rearrangement links TRBV15 to TRBJ2-1; TRBD1 aligns across 10 bases. Germline values: CDR1 LNHNV, CDR2 YYDKDF (reference sequence). Losses at the gene ends were 8 bases for V and 6 bases for J; bases not matched to a gene: 7. The CDR3 extends over 14 amino acids. The full variable domain, completed using reference TRBV15 and TRBJ2-1, is DAMVIQNPRYQVTQFGKPVTLSCSQTLNHNVMYWYQQKSSQAPKLLFHYYDKDFNNEADTPDNFQSRRPNTSFCFLDIRSPGLGDTAMYLCATSRDRGFNEQFFGPGTRLTVL.